This T cell receptor beta chain stems from a study of cytomegalovirus exposure and HLA in healthy donors. Study findings and constraints: In vitro data verified three CMV-associated chains as specific for CMV antigens. By HLA locus, TCR association rates varied in a later analysis, with DRB1 showing the most and HLA-C the fewest. Being productive about 87% or about 30% of the time was typical of most TCR beta V segments in an earlier analysis. The records held CMV serostatus as the only immune exposure information.

For this clone: Antigen unknown.

The PCR made use of 60 Vbeta and 13 Jbeta primers. TCRdb's copy holds only in-frame clones and misses some; the assay was immunoSEQ multiplex PCR. The sample lists around 110,000 clones; around 81% were seen once. Looked up from germline, CDR1 is GTSNPN and CDR2 is SVGIG (reference sequence). The V gene lost 0 bases and the J gene lost 8 bases, with 8 bases spanning the gap. This CDR3 has 13 amino acids. The receptor was isolated from a woman aged 25 to 45 in good health and CMV-seronegative. This rearrangement joins TRBV30 to TRBJ1-6; D not certain. The specimen was PBMCs. The CDR3 sequence: CAWSVHRDSPLHF. The CDR3 DNA follows: TGTGCCTGGAGTGTACACAGAGATTCACCCCTCCACTTT.